A selection of T cell receptor beta chains follows, all from one sample in a study of shared clonotypes between healthy human individuals. Sequenced by immunoSEQ multiplex PCR; TCRdb stores in-frame clones only, minus some. Among approximately 590,000 clones, nearly 97% were seen once, and the ten largest hold 0.11%. Sequenced input: naive CD8+ T cells sorted from blood. These receptors originate from a woman in her 30s in good health. CDR3s include the opening cysteine and the closing phenylalanine or tryptophan. Fields, in order: V gene, D gene, clone size, J gene, CDR3 protein, CDR3 DNA. The D gene is left open where the match is weak. Expanded clones are given a class, and other clones once, few, many or no size at all.

TRBV27,TRBD1,once,TRBJ2-2,CASSPGTGVPTGELFF,TGTGCCAGCAGTCCCGGGACAGGGGTACCCACCGGGGAGCTGTTTTTT
TRBV11-3,TRBD1,once,TRBJ2-7,CASSFGTGSYEQYF,TGTGCCAGCAGCTTTGGGACAGGCTCCTACGAGCAGTACTTC
TRBV28,TRBD1,NA,TRBJ2-7,CASRGQGTYEQYF,TGTGCCAGCAGAGGACAGGGGACCTACGAGCAGTACTTC
TRBV4-2,NA,NA,TRBJ1-1,CASSQERGGENTEAFF,TGTGCCAGCAGCCAAGAGCGCGGAGGGGAGAACACTGAAGCTTTCTTT
TRBV5-4,NA,NA,TRBJ2-7,CASSLSTTPYEQYF,TGTGCCAGCAGCTTGAGCACTACTCCCTACGAGCAGTACTTC
TRBV2,NA,NA,TRBJ2-4,CATLGPRAVAKNIQYF,TGTGCCACTCTAGGCCCCAGGGCGGTAGCCAAAAACATTCAGTACTTC
TRBV10-1,NA,NA,TRBJ2-5,CASSESGGGAETQYF,TGCGCCAGCAGTGAGTCCGGGGGCGGTGCGGAGACCCAGTACTTC
TRBV2,NA,NA,TRBJ1-2,CASSDPTQRFRDGYTF,TGTGCCAGCAGTGACCCCACACAGCGGTTCCGGGATGGCTACACCTTC
TRBV27,NA,NA,TRBJ2-7,CASSLLPTGKQYF,TGTGCCAGCAGTTTATTACCGACGGGGAAGCAGTACTTC
TRBV27,TRBD1,once,TRBJ1-1,CASSFQGAGSEAFF,TGTGCCAGCAGTTTTCAGGGGGCAGGGAGTGAAGCTTTCTTT
TRBV5-5,NA,NA,TRBJ1-3,CASSPVNSGNTIYF,TGTGCCAGCAGCCCGGTGAACTCTGGAAACACCATATATTTT
TRBV4-1,NA,NA,TRBJ1-4,CASSQDDGEGTNEKLFF,TGCGCCAGCAGCCAAGACGATGGAGAGGGAACTAATGAAAAACTGTTTTTT
TRBV11-2,NA,NA,TRBJ2-7,CASSLGGRREQQYF,TGTGCCAGCAGCTTAGGTGGTAGACGGGAACAGCAGTACTTC
TRBV10-3,NA,NA,TRBJ2-5,CAISEDYVETQYF,TGTGCCATCAGTGAGGACTACGTGGAGACCCAGTACTTC
TRBV21-1,NA,NA,TRBJ1-1,CASSKGQGAFF,TGTGCCAGCAGCAAAGGACAGGGAGCTTTCTTT
TRBV6-1,NA,once,TRBJ2-1,CASSVLGSNEQFF,TGTGCCAGCAGTGTTTTAGGGAGCAATGAGCAGTTCTTC
TRBV25-1,NA,NA,TRBJ1-1,CASSDPGDTEAFF,TGTGCCAGCAGTGACCCAGGGGACACTGAAGCTTTCTTT
TRBV27,NA,NA,TRBJ2-1,CASSFLLDSAEQFF,TGTGCCAGCAGTTTTTTGTTGGACAGTGCTGAGCAGTTCTTC
TRBV4-1,TRBD1,NA,TRBJ2-6,CASSLRAGQGIPGANVLTF,TGCGCCAGCAGCCTCCGTGCGGGACAGGGGATCCCTGGGGCCAACGTCCTGACTTTC
TRBV7-9,NA,NA,TRBJ2-7,CASRLDSYEQYF,TGTGCCAGCAGATTGGACAGCTACGAGCAGTACTTC
TRBV28,TRBD1,NA,TRBJ2-2,CASSPYRGRELFF,TGTGCCAGCAGTCCCTACAGGGGAAGGGAGCTGTTTTTT
TRBV5-4,NA,NA,TRBJ2-7,CASSLAEEGDEQYF,TGTGCCAGCAGCTTGGCCGAGGAGGGGGACGAGCAGTACTTC
TRBV7-9,NA,NA,TRBJ1-4,CASSQGGEKLFF,TGTGCCAGCAGTCAGGGTGGGGAAAAACTGTTTTTT
TRBV7-3,NA,NA,TRBJ2-7,CASSLTPHEQYF,TGTGCCAGCAGCTTAACACCCCACGAGCAGTACTTC
TRBV15,NA,NA,TRBJ1-1,CATSRERGAGTEAFF,TGTGCCACCAGCAGAGAAAGGGGGGCGGGCACTGAAGCTTTCTTT
TRBV6-5,NA,NA,TRBJ1-1,CASSYPIRGAGTEAFF,TGTGCCAGCAGTTACCCGATTAGGGGGGCGGGCACTGAAGCTTTCTTT
TRBV10-2,NA,NA,TRBJ2-7,CASTPGRPYEQYF,TGCGCCAGCACTCCGGGACGACCCTACGAGCAGTACTTC
TRBV20-1,NA,NA,TRBJ2-7,CSARQAYEQYF,TGCAGTGCTAGACAAGCCTACGAGCAGTACTTC
TRBV6-5,NA,NA,TRBJ1-1,CASINQASEAFF,TGTGCCAGCATTAACCAAGCGAGTGAAGCTTTCTTT
TRBV6-5,NA,NA,TRBJ2-5,CASTPDNQETQYF,TGTGCCAGCACTCCAGACAACCAAGAGACCCAGTACTTC
TRBV27,TRBD1,NA,TRBJ1-5,CASRPGQSNQPQHF,TGTGCCAGCAGGCCGGGACAGAGCAATCAGCCCCAGCATTTT